This T cell receptor (beta chain) is drawn from a study of cytomegalovirus exposure and HLA in healthy donors. Losses at the gene ends were 0 bases for V and 5 bases for J; bases not matched to a gene: 7. CDR1 and CDR2 (germline): SNHLY, FYNNEI. CDR3 length: 18 amino acids. Amplification used 60 Vbeta primers and 13 Jbeta primers. The table came from immunoSEQ multiplex PCR; TCRdb's copy has only in-frame clones and leaves some out. The sample includes more than 150,000 clones, 75% to 80% of them seen just once. Notes on the study in general: In a later analysis, most CMV-associated TCR beta chains appeared HLA-restricted. In presence/absence analyses, roughly uniform sequencing depth across donors was assumed.

On this clone itself: Its antigen remains unidentified.

The sequence was collected from a man between 50 and 59 years old in good health and CMV-seropositive. The specimen was PBMCs. The rearrangement joins TRBV2 to TRBJ2-5, with TRBD2 identical over 15 bases. In DNA form, the CDR3 reads TGTGCCAGCAGTGAAGCGGGACTAGCGGGGGGAAGAGGGGAGACCCAGTACTTC. This sequence encodes CASSEAGLAGGRGETQYF. The variable domain in full, completed from reference TRBV2 and TRBJ2-5, reads EPEVTQTPSHQVTQMGQEVILRCVPISNHLYFYWYRQILGQKVEFLVSFYNNEISEKSEIFDDQFSVERPDGSNFTLKIRSTKLEDSAMYFCASSEAGLAGGRGETQYFGPGTRLLVL.